The 8 T cell receptor beta chains below were found in one sample sequenced in a study of blood T cell repertoires in COVID-19. Sequencing used immunoSEQ multiplex PCR; TCRdb keeps in-frame clones, though not all of them. The table includes approximately 170,000 clones, around 83% detected once. The sequencing input was peripheral blood. The receptors stem from a woman aged 65 to 85 with COVID-19, enrolled during active disease.

This clone was counted only a few times. This chain connects TRBV7-7 to TRBJ2-2; 11 bases map to TRBD2. The CDR3 extends over 15 amino acids. Germline V gene data show CDR1 as SSHAT and CDR2 as FNYEAQ (reference sequence). The trim removed 4 bases at V and 3 bases at J, leaving 1 base unmatched. CDR3 bases: TGTGCCAGCAGCTCGACTAGCGGGGACACCGGGGAGCTGTTTTTT. It translates to CASSSTSGDTGELFF. Supplemented by reference TRBV7-7 and TRBJ2-2, the full variable domain reads GAGVSQSPRYKVTKRGQDVTLRCDPISSHATLYWYQQALGQGPEFLTYFNYEAQPDKSGLPSDRFSAERPEGSISTLTIQRTEQRDSAMYRCASSSTSGDTGELFFGEGSRLTVL.

The rearrangement joins TRBV19 to TRBJ1-1; 8 nucleotides line up with TRBD1. Trimming at V came to 5 bases and at J to 3 bases, leaving 8 bases not matched to a gene. The CDR3 covers 15 residues. CDR1 is LNHDA, CDR2 SQIVND, per germline (reference sequence). The CDR3 DNA reads as TGTGCCAGTAGTCCGTGGACAGGGTCGGACACTGAAGCTTTCTTT. Residues: CASSPWTGSDTEAFF.

This chain connects TRBV7-6 to TRBJ2-7, with 10 bases that match TRBD1. The CDR3 has 15 amino acids. The germline gives CDR1 SGHVS, CDR2 FNYEAQ. V was clipped by 8 bases and J by 4 bases; unmatched bases: 11. The CDR3 spells CASSNPGTGEYEQYF. CDR3 bases: TGTGCCAGCTCAAACCCCGGGACAGGGGAATACGAGCAGTACTTC. Filled out from reference TRBV7-6 and TRBJ2-7, the complete variable domain reads GAGVSQSPRYKVTKRGQDVALRCDPISGHVSLYWYRQALGQGPEFLTYFNYEAQQDKSGLPNDRFSAERPEGSISTLTIQRTEQRDSAMYRCASSNPGTGEYEQYFGPGTRLTVT.

The chain couples TRBV2 to TRBJ2-7, with D possibly TRBD2 on 5 matching bases. V dropped 7 bases and J dropped 3 bases, with 10 bases sitting between them. Germline V gives CDR1 SNHLY, CDR2 FYNNEI. CDR3 length equals 12 residues. The CDR3 loop is CASKGALYEQYF. The CDR3 bases are TGTGCCAGCAAGGGAGCCCTCTACGAGCAGTACTTC.

V gene TRBV3-1 (or the pseudogene TRBV3-2) combines with J gene TRBJ2-7, with D unresolved. Germline V gene data show CDR1 as LGHDT and CDR2 as YNNKEL (reference sequence). V was trimmed by 4 bases and J by 5 bases, leaving 12 bases between them. This CDR3 has 13 amino acids. The CDR3 spells CASSLASADEQYF. CDR3 coding DNA: TGTGCCAGCAGCCTAGCTTCTGCGGACGAGCAGTACTTC.

V is TRBV18 and J is TRBJ2-3, with 8 bases matching TRBD2. The V gene's germline CDR1 is KGHSH and CDR2 LQKENI. The junction had 7 bases not matched to a gene; V was cut back by 3 bases and J by 2 bases. CDR3 length: 16 residues. The CDR3 reads CASSPPLAATTDTQYF. Here the CDR3 DNA reads TGTGCCAGCTCACCCCCACTAGCGGCGACCACAGATACGCAGTATTTT. Complete variable domain (other parts from reference TRBV18 and TRBJ2-3): NAGVMQNPRHLVRRRGQEARLRCSPMKGHSHVYWYRQLPEEGLKFMVYLQKENIIDESGMPKERFSAEFPKEGPSILRIQQVVRGDSAAYFCASSPPLAATTDTQYFGPGTRLTVL.

The rearrangement uses TRBV7-3 and TRBJ2-3, with TRBD2 as a possible D gene (5 bases). Trimming took off 5 bases at V and 10 bases at J, with 16 bases between the two ends. This CDR3 has 13 amino acids. Germline CDR1 is SGHTA and CDR2 is FQGTGA. CDR3 nucleotide sequence: TGTGCCAGCAGCCCCACGACTGCGAGGGCGCAGTATTTT. Its translation: CASSPTTARAQYF.

The rearrangement uses TRBV10-3 and TRBJ2-2; no reliable D call. Between the trimmed V and J ends, which lost 2 bases and 2 bases, there was a span of 3 bases. CDR3 length: 13 residues. Germline V lookup: CDR1 ENHRY, CDR2 SYGVKD. The CDR3 nucleotides are TGTGCCATCAGTGAGACAAACACCGGGGAGCTGTTTTTT. Translation: CAISETNTGELFF.